This T cell receptor (beta chain) was retrieved from a study of blood T cell repertoires in COVID-19 (dated by TCRdb to between 2020 and 2021). With regard to the full study: Collaborator samples came from the United States, Italy and Spain and covered acute and convalescent phases of COVID-19. The repertoires were released in a freely available public database intended as a resource for research on the immune response to SARS-CoV-2. The samples were drawn from two sources: the first 160 participants of the ongoing ImmuneRACE study, and 950 to 1,500 subjects contributed by 6 global collaborators. Sample metadata almost always included a de-identified subject ID, COVID-19 status, age in years and sex. Subjects who had been exposed to COVID-19, were actively infected with it, or had recovered from it provided the deeply sampled blood TCRbeta repertoires that made up the dataset. The prospective study material was composed of cDNA or gDNA derived from T cells, B-cell-depleted T cells, or PBMCs. HLA class I and class II types, where available, came from metadata supplied by the sample provider rather than from assay-based typing.

Paper-wide results and their limitations: How much clinical and demographic metadata was included differed by source and by participant, and the metadata was provided uncurated.

TCRbeta CDR3 regions were amplified from genomic DNA by means of the immunoSEQ Assay, a bias-controlled multiplex PCR. As for the original processing: The number of nucleated cells in each sample was estimated by amplification of reference gene primers within the assay. To quantify the absolute abundance of each unique TCRbeta CDR3 rearrangement, sequence reads were collapsed and filtered. For each sample, productive Simpson clonality was calculated by taking the square root of Simpson's diversity index across productive rearrangements. Held by TCRdb, this immuneACCESS table contains in-frame sequences only and omits some clones. Under half of the omission traces to an unresolved V gene where checked; the cause of the rest is unknown. D and trimming come from the DNA, and the V and J calls and clone size come from that table. The sample profile shows about 120,000 clones; approximately 90% of them were found once. Under 2% of the sample is held by the ten biggest clonotypes.

With respect to this clone: This clone's antigen is unknown. The input lacks base qualities; no much larger clone sits a single base away.

The collaborating institutions used their own protocols to collect whole blood in K2EDTA tubes. For TCRbeta analysis, collaborators shipped samples in one of three forms: frozen whole blood, isolated PBMCs, or DNA extracted from either of those sample types. The source material was peripheral blood. This clonotype was obtained from a human donor with active COVID-19. The donor label of this sample is uncertain.

The DNA reads TGTGCCACCAGGGGACAGGGGGGTACCTCTGAAGCTTTCTTT. It encodes CATRGQGGTSEAFF. The sequence joins TRBV24-1 to TRBJ1-1, and 11 junction bases match TRBD1. According to the germline V gene, CDR1 reads KGHDR and CDR2 reads SFDVKD. Measured from the cysteine to the phenylalanine, the CDR3 is 14 residues long. Kept here is only the CDR3 DNA, which spans 42 bases and is read in frame from base 1. Trimming takes 7 bases off V and 6 bases off J; junction bases not matched to a gene: 6.